The entry below describes one TCR beta chain. The target antigen is unknown. This entry comes from a study of cytomegalovirus exposure and HLA in healthy donors. V lost 3 bases, J lost 9 bases, and 12 bases lay in between. The V gene's germline CDR1 is SGHAT and CDR2 FQDESV (reference sequence). This CDR3 spans 13 amino acids. PCR primers comprised 60 Vbeta and 13 Jbeta primers. Repertoires were generated with immunoSEQ multiplex PCR, while TCRdb's copy carries only in-frame clones and drops some. The sample carries 150,000 to 200,000 clones, more than 65% recorded once. General study findings and limits: Some TCR beta chains (164 of them) were listed as cytomegalovirus-associated.

This receptor was taken from a woman in her twenties or thirties in good health and CMV-seropositive. The sample was PBMCs. The gene calls are TRBV11-1 and TRBJ2-1, with D perhaps matching TRBD2 (5 bases). The DNA for the CDR3 is TGTGCCAGCAGCTTGGACTTGACGAGTGAGCAGTTCTTC. It yields the protein CASSLDLTSEQFF.